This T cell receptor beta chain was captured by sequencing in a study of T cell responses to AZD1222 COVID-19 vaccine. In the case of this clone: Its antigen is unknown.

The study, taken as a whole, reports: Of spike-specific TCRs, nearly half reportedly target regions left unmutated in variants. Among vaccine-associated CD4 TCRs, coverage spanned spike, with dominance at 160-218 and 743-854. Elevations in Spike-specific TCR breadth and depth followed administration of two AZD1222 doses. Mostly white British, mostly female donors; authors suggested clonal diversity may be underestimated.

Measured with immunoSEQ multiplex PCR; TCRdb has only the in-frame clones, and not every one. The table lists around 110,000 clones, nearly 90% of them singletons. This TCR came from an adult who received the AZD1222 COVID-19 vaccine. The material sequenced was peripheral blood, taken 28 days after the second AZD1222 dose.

The CDR3 DNA is TGTGCCAGCAGTTTAAGCGGACCGGGACTGACCTACGAGCAGTACTTC. Amino acid sequence: CASSLSGPGLTYEQYF. The chain employs TRBV28 and TRBJ2-7; TRBD2 is a possible D gene (6 bases). There are 16 residues in the CDR3. Trimming removed 2 bases from V and 2 bases from J, with 16 bases in between. CDR1 and CDR2 from the germline V gene are MDHEN and SYDVKM.